This TCR beta chain is drawn from a study of T cells in Graves' hyperthyroidism and ophthalmopathy. RNA transcripts were the template for amplifying TCR beta CDR3 regions. A first-round RT-PCR of the TCR CDR3 used the HTBI primer set. TCRdb re-analysed the multiplex PCR reads in MiXCR, keeping a single row per CDR3 protein. Among around 720,000 distinct CDR3 sequences, about a third were seen once, and the ten largest hold roughly 31%. Study conclusions and caveats: A model built on 13 V-J features separated ophthalmopathy from stable hyperthyroidism.

This clonotype appeared many times. Its antigen remains unidentified. The CDR3 spans 17 residues. From germline, CDR1 is LNHDA and CDR2 SQIVND (reference sequence). V dropped 3 bases and J dropped 1 base, with 18 bases sitting between them. The study enrolled patients aged 18 to 65 with newly diagnosed hyperthyroidism of under 2 months' duration. Uncontrolled infection, other autoimmune disease, pregnancy or lactation barred patients from enrollment. The diagnoses drew upon clinical symptoms, serum thyroxine and TRAb, thyroid ultrasound and orbital computed tomography. Sequenced: blood. This receptor was obtained from a woman in her thirties or forties with Graves' hyperthyroidism. The chain couples TRBV19 to TRBJ1-2; D gene uncertain. The CDR3 region has the DNA TGTGCCAGTAGTATTGGGCAGCTCCTTTACTTTAACTATGGCTACACCTTC. This codes for CASSIGQLLYFNYGYTF.